This T cell receptor (beta chain) comes out of a study of T cells in narcolepsy. Study background: Enrolled donors included narcolepsy type 1 or type 2 patients and healthy controls. Findings and limits, study-wide: Healthy controls reportedly lacked the autoreactive clonotypes serially found in patients' blood. No autoreactive T cell clone sequences appeared in some memory CD4+ repertoires. Comparing one patient's CSF and blood CD4+ clonotypes highlighted HCRT- and TRIB2-specific autoreactive clonotypes.

About this clone: Its antigen remains unidentified.

Trimming removed 0 bases at V and 5 bases at J, with 13 bases between. Germline-derived CDR1 and CDR2 are SGHVS and FQNEAQ. The CDR3 has 16 amino acids. The method was immunoSEQ multiplex PCR; TCRdb's version includes in-frame clones alone and lacks a portion of them. The top ten hold about 0.62% of the sample, which has fewer than 35,000 clones, around 83% seen once. This TCR was recovered from a human donor in good health. This rearrangement joins TRBV7-8 to TRBJ2-2, with D tentatively TRBD2 (6 bases). The sequenced material came from memory (CD45RA-) CD4+ T cells from blood. CDR3: CASSLARRVGTGELFF. CDR3 sequence (DNA): TGTGCCAGCAGCTTAGCTCGGAGGGTTGGGACCGGGGAGCTGTTTTTT.